The clone carrying this T cell receptor beta chain was found once. Followed over time, Seattle patients had been enrolled while infection was active. In the authors' methods: Amplification with reference gene primers provided the estimates of nucleated cell counts. Sequencing used immunoSEQ multiplex PCR; TCRdb keeps in-frame clones, though not all of them. That table furnishes V, J and clone size, whereas the DNA furnished D and trimming. The data hold approximately 120,000 clones, with around 81% observed a single time. The data originate from a study of blood T cell repertoires in COVID-19. Turning to the study itself: Specimens from acute and convalescent COVID-19 originated in the United States, Italy and Spain. PBMCs, B-cell-depleted T cells, or T cells were the source of the cDNA or gDNA that made up the material.

The CDR3 is made up of 15 amino acids. CDR1 is SGHTA and CDR2 is FQGTGA in the germline V gene. V lost 5 bases and J lost 4; bases outside the gene matches: 8. Sequenced sample: peripheral blood. The chain links TRBV7-3 to TRBJ1-1, with 9 nucleotides matching TRBD1. This clonotype originated in a man aged 25 to 40 with COVID-19, enrolled during active disease. The CDR3 nucleotides are TGTGCCAGCAGCGCAACAGGGGGCGCGGGCACTGAAGCTTTCTTT. It translates to CASSATGGAGTEAFF.